A selection of T cell receptor beta chains follows, all from one sample in a study of regulatory T cells in long-lasting Graves disease. TCRdb re-called the multiplex PCR reads through MiXCR, storing one row per CDR3 protein. The repertoire holds about 500,000 distinct CDR3 sequences, 12% seen once, with more than 8% in the top ten. The same data also contributed to another study, on T cells in Graves' hyperthyroidism and ophthalmopathy.

The sample was peripheral blood mononuclear cells (PBMCs), taken at new diagnosis, from a patient treated with antithyroid drugs. These receptor sequences come from a woman aged 25 to 45 with Graves disease. CDR3s include the opening cysteine and the closing phenylalanine or tryptophan.

V gene: TRBV19; J gene: TRBJ2-3; CDR3 protein: CASRRTSVIARTDTQYF
V gene: TRBV11-2; J gene: TRBJ1-5; CDR3 protein: CASSATGGNQPQHF
V gene: TRBV7-2; J gene: TRBJ1-4; CDR3 protein: CASSLKKSTNEKLFF
V gene: TRBV27; J gene: TRBJ2-1; CDR3 protein: CASSPRDRREQFF
V gene: TRBV30; J gene: TRBJ1-1; CDR3 protein: CASFGVHGNTEAFF
V gene: TRBV15; J gene: TRBJ2-5; CDR3 protein: CTTSRGGCETQYF
V gene: TRBV6-1; J gene: TRBJ2-1; CDR3 protein: CASSRLALVTEQFF
V gene: TRBV30; J gene: TRBJ2-7; CDR3 protein: CAWSWGYEQYF
V gene: TRBV5-4; J gene: TRBJ2-1; CDR3 protein: CASSPAPPPYNEQFF
V gene: TRBV11-2; J gene: TRBJ2-1; CDR3 protein: CASSYNPPNSGGGDEQFF
V gene: TRBV3-1; J gene: TRBJ2-5; CDR3 protein: CASSQDRLAGGETQYF
V gene: TRBV9; J gene: TRBJ2-1; CDR3 protein: CASSVDRGSYNEQFF
V gene: TRBV18; J gene: TRBJ2-1; CDR3 protein: CASRLALLQHNEQFF
V gene: TRBV6-5; J gene: TRBJ2-7; CDR3 protein: CASSYNAHNIAGRSYEQYF
V gene: TRBV27; J gene: TRBJ1-1; CDR3 protein: CASTQWTEAFF
V gene: TRBV2; J gene: TRBJ1-3; CDR3 protein: CASMKDRGNGNTIYF
V gene: TRBV27; J gene: TRBJ1-2; CDR3 protein: CASSLVDGTDGYTF
V gene: TRBV10-3; J gene: TRBJ2-1; CDR3 protein: CAIRTGTTYNEQFF
V gene: TRBV7-3; J gene: TRBJ1-3; CDR3 protein: CASSQSGGAGNTIYF
V gene: TRBV11-2; J gene: TRBJ2-5; CDR3 protein: CASSLGLEETQYF
V gene: TRBV4-3; J gene: TRBJ2-7; CDR3 protein: CASSQLPNSYEQYF
V gene: TRBV18; J gene: TRBJ2-7; CDR3 protein: CASSPPARSNEQYF
V gene: TRBV28; J gene: TRBJ2-7; CDR3 protein: CASGGGTESYEQYF
V gene: TRBV11-2; J gene: TRBJ2-2; CDR3 protein: CASSERAGWGATGTGELFF
V gene: TRBV5-1; J gene: TRBJ2-5; CDR3 protein: CASSRLSGTDQETQYF
V gene: TRBV6-1; J gene: TRBJ1-1; CDR3 protein: CASSPTGTGVIVLRGTEAFF
V gene: TRBV9; J gene: TRBJ1-1; CDR3 protein: CASSVSQGVPAFF
V gene: TRBV4-1; J gene: TRBJ2-7; CDR3 protein: CASSPRMTGQGRNF
V gene: TRBV2; J gene: TRBJ2-3; CDR3 protein: CASKGSANRHTQYF
V gene: TRBV5-1; J gene: TRBJ2-7; CDR3 protein: CASSLEAGAMRYEQYF
V gene: TRBV12-3/TRBV12-4; J gene: TRBJ2-7; CDR3 protein: CASSTTYGTSRYEQYF
V gene: TRBV6-2/TRBV6-3; J gene: TRBJ1-2; CDR3 protein: CASSYGTGFGYTF
V gene: TRBV7-9; J gene: TRBJ2-5; CDR3 protein: CASRVGVGSGAQETQYF
V gene: TRBV27; J gene: TRBJ1-2; CDR3 protein: CASSPLDSNYGYTF
V gene: TRBV19; J gene: TRBJ2-2; CDR3 protein: CASSIRTSGRENTGELFF
V gene: TRBV7-8; J gene: TRBJ1-1; CDR3 protein: CASSYWTGTNTEAFF
V gene: TRBV7-2; J gene: TRBJ1-1; CDR3 protein: CASGPLYRGTEAFF
V gene: TRBV24-1; J gene: TRBJ2-1; CDR3 protein: CATSDSKRELYNEQFF
V gene: TRBV19; J gene: TRBJ2-5; CDR3 protein: CASSRTSGGLGETQYF
V gene: TRBV25-1; J gene: TRBJ1-1; CDR3 protein: CASSAGPANTEAFF
V gene: TRBV6-1; J gene: TRBJ1-6; CDR3 protein: CASSPGLNSPLHF
V gene: TRBV28; J gene: TRBJ1-2; CDR3 protein: CASSGNAGYTF
V gene: TRBV30; J gene: TRBJ1-6; CDR3 protein: CAWSRLGVQGREPLHF
V gene: TRBV29-1; J gene: TRBJ2-5; CDR3 protein: CSATRDRGWEQETQYF
V gene: TRBV5-1; J gene: TRBJ2-7; CDR3 protein: CASSLDRRYYEQYF
V gene: TRBV6-5; J gene: TRBJ2-1; CDR3 protein: CASSYDRGRSNEQFF
V gene: TRBV19; J gene: TRBJ2-1; CDR3 protein: CASTIQGDNEQFF